What follows describes a single TCR beta chain. How the authors handled the data: Reference gene primer amplification in the assay estimated nucleated cell counts. Some clones are missing from TCRdb's copy, which holds only in-frame ones; the method was immunoSEQ multiplex PCR. The V and J calls and clone size are taken from that table; D and trimming were inferred from the DNA. Here the sample spans some 250,000 clones, approximately 82% being singletons. The CDR3 runs 17 residues. CDR1 and CDR2 from the germline V gene are MDHEN and SYDVKM. Trimming shortened V by 6 bases and J by 2 bases, and 19 bases separated the two germline ends. The data stem from a study of blood T cell repertoires in COVID-19. Overall study: Samples of COVID-19 (acute and convalescent) were obtained from the United States, Italy and Spain. T cells, B-cell-depleted T cells, or PBMCs provided the cDNA or gDNA that served as material.

The sequenced sample was peripheral blood. This receptor was taken from a man aged 25-45 years who had recovered from COVID-19. The rearrangement joins TRBV28 to TRBJ2-2; weak D call: TRBD1 (5 bases). CDR3 in DNA: TGTGCCAGCAGACGCGCGGTTTTCTGGACAAACACCGGGGAGCTGTTTTTT. It encodes CASRRAVFWTNTGELFF.